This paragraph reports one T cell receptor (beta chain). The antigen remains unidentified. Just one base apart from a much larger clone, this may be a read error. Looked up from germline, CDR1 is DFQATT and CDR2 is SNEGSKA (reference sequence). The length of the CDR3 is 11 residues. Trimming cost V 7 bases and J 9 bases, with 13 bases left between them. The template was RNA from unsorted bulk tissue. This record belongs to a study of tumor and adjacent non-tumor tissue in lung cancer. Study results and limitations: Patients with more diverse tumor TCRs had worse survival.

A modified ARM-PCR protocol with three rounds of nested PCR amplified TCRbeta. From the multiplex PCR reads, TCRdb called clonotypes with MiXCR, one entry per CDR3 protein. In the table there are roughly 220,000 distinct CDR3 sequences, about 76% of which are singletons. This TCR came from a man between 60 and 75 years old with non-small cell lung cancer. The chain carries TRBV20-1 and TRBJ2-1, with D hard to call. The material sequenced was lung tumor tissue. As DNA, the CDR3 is TGCAGTGGCCAACACGGAAGTGAGCAGTTCTTC. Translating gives CSGQHGSEQFF.